This T cell receptor beta chain is from a study of control samples from healthy donors and cancer patients. Trimming cost V 5 bases and J 0 bases, with 11 bases left between them. CDR3 length: 15 amino acids. Germline loops: CDR1 MNHEY, CDR2 SMNVEV (reference sequence). The repertoire was sequenced with immunoSEQ multiplex PCR; TCRdb's copy has only in-frame clones and lacks some. This table has 130,000 or so clones, 94% appearing once. The chain carries TRBV27 and TRBJ1-5, with D hard to call. The sequencing sample was made of blood. This sequence was found in a man aged 35-49 years in good health. The CDR3 sequence: CASSQGAYSNQPQHF. In DNA form, the CDR3 reads TGTGCCAGCAGTCAAGGAGCCTATAGCAATCAGCCCCAGCATTTT.